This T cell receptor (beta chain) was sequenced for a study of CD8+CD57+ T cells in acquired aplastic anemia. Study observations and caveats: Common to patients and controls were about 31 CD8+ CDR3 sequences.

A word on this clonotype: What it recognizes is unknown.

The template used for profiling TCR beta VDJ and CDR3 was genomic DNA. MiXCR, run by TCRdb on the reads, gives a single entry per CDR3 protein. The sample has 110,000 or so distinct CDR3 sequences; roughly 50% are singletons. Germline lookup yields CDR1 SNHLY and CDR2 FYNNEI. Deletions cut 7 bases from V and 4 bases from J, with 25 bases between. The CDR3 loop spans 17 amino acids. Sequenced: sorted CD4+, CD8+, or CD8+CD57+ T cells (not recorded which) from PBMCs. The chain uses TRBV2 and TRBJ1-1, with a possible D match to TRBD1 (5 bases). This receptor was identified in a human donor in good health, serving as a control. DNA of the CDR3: TGTGCCAGCACTAATGGACTAGCGGGGGGGATGACCACTGAAGCTTTCTTT. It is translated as CASTNGLAGGMTTEAFF.